This TCR beta chain originates from a study of blood T cell repertoires in COVID-19. About the study: The analysed material was cDNA or gDNA that came from T cells, B-cell-depleted T cells, or PBMCs.

Participant age was roughly 18 to 90 years, and participants resided in 25 or so US areas. Cohort 3 recovery required two negative PCRs, clearance, or symptom resolution. The junction had 4 bases not matched to a gene; V was cut back by 4 bases and J by 4 bases. CDR1 is SGDLS, CDR2 YYNGEE, per germline. The length of the CDR3 is 14 residues. Study processing details: Nucleated cell number was recorded as an estimate derived from reference gene primer amplification. Measured with immunoSEQ multiplex PCR; TCRdb has only the in-frame clones, and not every one. V, J and clone size are those of that table, while D and trimming were read from the DNA. This table holds 150,000 to 200,000 clones, roughly 83% found once.

V and J are TRBV9 and TRBJ2-1; 8 bases agree with TRBD2. The receptor was isolated from a woman aged 55-70 years who had recovered from COVID-19. Sequencing was performed on PBMCs or T cells enriched from blood (not recorded which). CDR3 protein: CASSSGGGYNEQFF. The CDR3 nucleotides read TGTGCCAGCAGCTCGGGAGGGGGATACAATGAGCAGTTCTTC.